This is a list of T cell receptor beta chains from one sample in a study of blood T cell repertoires in COVID-19. The protocol was immunoSEQ multiplex PCR, while the TCRdb copy is restricted to in-frame clones and leaves out a portion. The data hold about 50,000 clones, with 85% to 95% observed a single time. The sample consisted of peripheral blood. The receptors here all came from a woman aged 80 or older with acute or convalescent COVID-19. The CDR3 runs from the conserved cysteine through the conserved F or W. A D gene is named only where the DNA matches it firmly. Only some rows state a clone size, as once, few, many or a class for expanded clones.

j_gene: TRBJ1-1
v_gene: TRBV2
abundance: -
d_gene: -
len: 16
CDR3aa: CASSERDTRQNTEAFF
CDR3nt: TGTGCCAGCAGTGAGAGGGACACCCGACAGAACACTGAAGCTTTCTTT

j_gene: TRBJ2-2
v_gene: TRBV6-5
abundance: -
d_gene: -
len: 15
CDR3aa: CASRRGHGTAGELFF
CDR3nt: TGTGCCAGCCGGCGGGGGCATGGGACCGCCGGGGAGCTGTTTTTT

j_gene: TRBJ1-5
v_gene: TRBV18
abundance: -
d_gene: -
len: 14
CDR3aa: CASSPQTENQPQHF
CDR3nt: TGTGCCAGCTCCCCACAGACAGAGAATCAGCCCCAGCATTTT

j_gene: TRBJ2-3
v_gene: TRBV5-1
abundance: -
d_gene: -
len: 16
CDR3aa: CASSIRPRGSSDTQYF
CDR3nt: TGCGCCAGCAGCATACGGCCTCGGGGGTCCTCAGATACGCAGTATTTT

j_gene: TRBJ1-5
v_gene: TRBV18
abundance: -
d_gene: -
len: 15
CDR3aa: CASSRQGSSNQPQHF
CDR3nt: TGTGCCAGCTCACGCCAGGGGTCTAGCAATCAGCCCCAGCATTTT

j_gene: TRBJ1-1
v_gene: TRBV18
abundance: -
d_gene: TRBD1
len: 13
CDR3aa: CASSPDREREAFF
CDR3nt: TGTGCCAGCTCACCCGACAGGGAACGTGAAGCTTTCTTT

j_gene: TRBJ2-5
v_gene: TRBV24-1
abundance: -
d_gene: TRBD1
len: 16
CDR3aa: CATSDLGQGVMETQYF
CDR3nt: TGTGCCACCAGTGACCTTGGACAGGGAGTAATGGAGACCCAGTACTTC

j_gene: TRBJ2-5
v_gene: TRBV21-1
abundance: -
d_gene: -
len: 15
CDR3aa: CASGTRDRGEETQYF
CDR3nt: TGTGCCAGCGGAACCCGGGACAGGGGGGAGGAGACCCAGTACTTC

j_gene: TRBJ1-6
v_gene: TRBV30
abundance: -
d_gene: -
len: 12
CDR3aa: CAWNRANSPLHF
CDR3nt: TGTGCCTGGAACAGGGCGAATTCACCCCTCCACTTT

j_gene: TRBJ1-2
v_gene: TRBV29-1
abundance: -
d_gene: TRBD1
len: 14
CDR3aa: CSPEETGPFYGYTF
CDR3nt: TGCAGCCCCGAGGAGACAGGGCCCTTTTATGGCTACACCTTC

j_gene: TRBJ2-3
v_gene: TRBV11-3
abundance: -
d_gene: TRBD1
len: 15
CDR3aa: CASSSTGDGTDTQYF
CDR3nt: TGTGCCAGCAGCTCCACAGGGGACGGCACAGATACGCAGTATTTT

j_gene: TRBJ2-2
v_gene: TRBV30
abundance: -
d_gene: -
len: 14
CDR3aa: CAWSTREVPGELFF
CDR3nt: TGTGCCTGGAGTACTAGGGAAGTTCCCGGGGAGCTGTTTTTT

j_gene: TRBJ2-7
v_gene: TRBV19
abundance: -
d_gene: -
len: 16
CDR3aa: CASSPLRGDRGYEQYF
CDR3nt: TGTGCCAGTAGTCCCCTTAGGGGGGACAGAGGATACGAGCAGTACTTC

j_gene: TRBJ1-5
v_gene: TRBV19
abundance: -
d_gene: -
len: 15
CDR3aa: CASSIGAGAGQPQHF
CDR3nt: TGTGCCAGTAGTATCGGAGCAGGGGCGGGTCAGCCCCAGCATTTT

j_gene: TRBJ1-5
v_gene: TRBV5-6
abundance: -
d_gene: -
len: 13
CDR3aa: CASSQLFGGPQHF
CDR3nt: TGTGCCAGCAGCCAACTGTTCGGGGGGCCCCAGCATTTT

j_gene: TRBJ2-7
v_gene: TRBV27
abundance: once
d_gene: TRBD1
len: 14
CDR3aa: CASSRGDRPYEQYF
CDR3nt: TGTGCCAGCAGTCGAGGGGACAGACCCTACGAGCAGTACTTC

j_gene: TRBJ2-1
v_gene: TRBV4-1
abundance: once
d_gene: -
len: 15
CDR3aa: CASSQVSGTYNEQFF
CDR3nt: TGCGCCAGCAGCCAAGTCAGCGGAACCTACAATGAGCAGTTCTTC

j_gene: TRBJ2-5
v_gene: TRBV28
abundance: -
d_gene: TRBD2
len: 14
CDR3aa: CASSLAGNQETQYF
CDR3nt: TGTGCCAGCTCGCTAGCGGGAAACCAAGAGACCCAGTACTTC

j_gene: TRBJ2-1
v_gene: TRBV13
abundance: -
d_gene: TRBD2
len: 20
CDR3aa: CASSLEPGLADISPPNEQFF
CDR3nt: TGTGCCAGCAGCTTAGAGCCGGGACTAGCGGATATATCCCCCCCCAATGAGCAGTTCTTC

j_gene: TRBJ1-6
v_gene: TRBV4-2
abundance: -
d_gene: -
len: 14
CDR3aa: CASSQERDFSPLHF
CDR3nt: TGTGCCAGCAGCCAAGAACGGGACTTTTCGCCCCTCCACTTT

j_gene: TRBJ1-6
v_gene: TRBV6-5
abundance: -
d_gene: -
len: 15
CDR3aa: CASSYEQPYNSPLHF
CDR3nt: TGTGCCAGCAGTTACGAACAACCCTATAATTCACCCCTCCACTTT

j_gene: TRBJ1-1
v_gene: TRBV16
abundance: -
d_gene: -
len: 15
CDR3aa: CASSQSTVRNTEAFF
CDR3nt: TGTGCCAGCAGCCAATCCACAGTCCGGAACACTGAAGCTTTCTTT

j_gene: TRBJ1-2
v_gene: TRBV3-1/TRBV3-2
abundance: -
d_gene: -
len: 14
CDR3aa: CASSRQVLNYGYTF
CDR3nt: TGTGCCAGCAGCCGTCAGGTACTTAACTATGGCTACACCTTC

j_gene: TRBJ1-6
v_gene: TRBV5-4
abundance: once
d_gene: -
len: 14
CDR3aa: CASSLDRTNSPLHF
CDR3nt: TGTGCCAGCAGCTTAGACAGGACCAATTCACCCCTCCACTTT

j_gene: TRBJ2-5
v_gene: TRBV19
abundance: -
d_gene: TRBD2
len: 17
CDR3aa: CASRSRAGGLTGETQYF
CDR3nt: TGTGCCAGTAGGTCAAGGGCGGGAGGGCTTACTGGAGAGACCCAGTACTTC

j_gene: TRBJ1-5
v_gene: TRBV2
abundance: -
d_gene: -
len: 15
CDR3aa: CASRGQGWSNQPQHF
CDR3nt: TGTGCCAGCAGAGGGCAGGGTTGGAGCAATCAGCCCCAGCATTTT

j_gene: TRBJ2-1
v_gene: TRBV6-5
abundance: few
d_gene: TRBD1
len: 15
CDR3aa: CASSSRDRGQGEQFF
CDR3nt: TGTGCCAGCAGTTCCCGGGACAGGGGGCAGGGTGAGCAGTTCTTC